Listed below are T cell receptor beta chains from one sample, sequenced in a study of blood T cell repertoires in COVID-19. The data were produced by immunoSEQ multiplex PCR, yet TCRdb's version contains in-frame clones alone and is incomplete. The repertoire holds 99,000 or so clones, with around 74% as singletons. Specimen: peripheral blood. The receptor source for this set is a woman in her 70s with acute or convalescent COVID-19. Both conserved end residues are part of each CDR3. Each record gives: J gene, V gene, D gene, clone size, CDR3 protein, CDR3 DNA. D genes are given only for firm matches. A row's size may be missing; if present it is once, few, many or a size class.

>TRBJ2-2|TRBV4-1|-|-
CASRGHKVNTGELFF
TGCGCCAGCAGGGGACACAAAGTGAACACCGGGGAGCTGTTTTTT
>TRBJ1-5|TRBV27|TRBD1|-
CASSPDRGEDQPQHF
TGTGCCAGCAGTCCCGACAGGGGGGAAGATCAGCCCCAGCATTTT
>TRBJ2-5|TRBV5-6|-|few
CASSYRVGPGLETQYF
TGTGCCAGCAGCTACAGGGTGGGTCCGGGATTGGAGACCCAGTACTTC
>TRBJ1-2|TRBV29-1|TRBD1|once
CSVEGQGGYTF
TGCAGCGTCGAAGGACAGGGTGGCTACACCTTC
>TRBJ1-6|TRBV2|-|-
CASSDGNRYNSPLHF
TGTGCCAGCAGTGATGGTAATCGGTATAATTCACCCCTCCACTTT
>TRBJ2-2|TRBV9|-|-
CASTPGTQGTGELFF
TGTGCCTCGACCCCGGGGACTCAGGGCACCGGGGAGCTGTTTTTT
>TRBJ2-3|TRBV7-9|-|-
CASSSFTDTQYF
TGTGCCAGCAGCTCATTCACAGATACGCAGTATTTT
>TRBJ1-2|TRBV6-5|TRBD1|-
CASRDRGHYGYTF
TGTGCCAGCAGGGACAGGGGGCACTATGGCTACACCTTC
>TRBJ2-5|TRBV3-1/TRBV3-2|-|-
CASSQVGGYGETQYF
TGTGCCAGCAGCCAAGTTGGAGGGTACGGAGAGACCCAGTACTTC
>TRBJ1-2|TRBV7-9|-|-
CASSSQAGHYGYTF
TGTGCCAGCAGCTCCCAAGCAGGGCACTATGGCTACACCTTC
>TRBJ1-2|TRBV24-1|-|-
CATSDSDRNYGYTF
TGTGCCACCAGTGATTCCGACAGAAACTATGGCTACACCTTC
>TRBJ1-1|TRBV6-5|TRBD1|-
CASSYSRDSNTEAFF
TGTGCCAGCAGTTACTCGCGGGACAGCAACACTGAAGCTTTCTTT
>TRBJ1-5|TRBV19|TRBD1|-
CASTDPAGQGVRFGNQPQHF
TGTGCCAGTACCGACCCCGCTGGACAGGGGGTAAGGTTTGGGAATCAGCCCCAGCATTTT
>TRBJ1-1|TRBV4-3|TRBD1|-
CASSHSGTEAEQAFF
TGCGCCAGCAGCCACTCCGGGACAGAGGCGGAGCAAGCTTTCTTT
>TRBJ1-2|TRBV5-1|TRBD1|-
CASSLPGTGPAGGYTF
TGCGCCAGCAGCTTGCCCGGGACAGGGCCCGCGGGGGGCTACACCTTC
>TRBJ2-5|TRBV11-3|TRBD1|-
CASSLGTGVQETQYF
TGTGCCAGCAGCCTCGGGACAGGGGTCCAAGAGACCCAGTACTTC
>TRBJ1-2|TRBV9|TRBD1|-
CASSTEGATNYGYTF
TGTGCCAGCAGCACCGAGGGGGCTACTAACTATGGCTACACCTTC
>TRBJ2-7|TRBV2|-|-
CASSVKLEYEQYF
TGTGCCAGCAGTGTTAAATTGGAGTACGAGCAGTACTTC
>TRBJ1-1|TRBV27|-|-
CASLSRGLNTEAFF
TGTGCCAGCCTTAGTAGGGGATTGAACACTGAAGCTTTCTTT
>TRBJ1-5|TRBV29-1|-|-
CSVVDWTSPNRLNQPQHF
TGCAGCGTTGTTGATTGGACAAGTCCTAATCGGCTAAATCAGCCCCAGCATTTT
>TRBJ1-1|TRBV19|-|-
CASSSRAAEAFF
TGTGCCAGTAGTAGCAGGGCGGCTGAAGCTTTCTTT
>TRBJ1-5|TRBV7-2|-|-
CASSLIGGSNQPQHF
TGTGCCAGCAGCTTAATCGGAGGTAGCAATCAGCCCCAGCATTTT
>TRBJ1-4|TRBV29-1|TRBD1|-
CSVEGGQGREKLFF
TGCAGCGTTGAGGGGGGACAGGGGAGAGAAAAACTGTTTTTT
>TRBJ2-1|TRBV24-1|TRBD1|-
CATSDRQGARYEQFF
TGTGCCACCAGTGACCGACAGGGGGCTCGATATGAGCAGTTCTTC
>TRBJ2-1|TRBV7-9|-|-
CASSPTIPIYNEQFF
TGTGCCAGCAGCCCGACTATACCGATCTACAATGAGCAGTTCTTC
>TRBJ1-4|TRBV9|TRBD1|-
CASSDTGGPTNEKLFF
TGTGCCAGCAGCGACACAGGGGGCCCAACTAATGAAAAACTGTTTTTT
>TRBJ2-1|TRBV7-9|-|many
CASSLEDFSYNEQFF
TGTGCCAGCAGCTTAGAGGACTTTTCCTACAATGAGCAGTTCTTC
>TRBJ1-5|TRBV27|-|-
CASSYRNQPQHF
TGTGCCAGCAGTTATAGAAATCAGCCCCAGCATTTT
>TRBJ2-3|TRBV19|-|-
CASSTLQGVTDTQYF
TGTGCCAGTAGCACCCTACAGGGTGTCACAGATACGCAGTATTTT
>TRBJ1-3|TRBV2|-|once
CASSPFGGEANTIYF
TGTGCCAGCAGTCCCTTTGGGGGGGAGGCAAACACCATATATTTT
>TRBJ1-2|TRBV2|-|-
CASKGQPTNYGYTF
TGTGCCAGCAAAGGACAACCCACTAACTATGGCTACACCTTC